This T cell receptor beta chain emerged from a study of control samples from healthy donors and cancer patients. V was clipped by 0 bases and J by 1 base; unmatched bases: 7. Germline values: CDR1 SGHNT, CDR2 YYREEE (reference sequence). This CDR3 spans 17 amino acids. This table comes from immunoSEQ multiplex PCR, and its TCRdb copy is limited to in-frame clones, with some not included. The sample lists fewer than 200,000 clones, 90% to 95% occurring once. This receptor was obtained from a man aged 25 to 45 in good health. V usage is TRBV5-4 and J usage is TRBJ2-7; 10 bases line up with TRBD2. Source material: blood. CDR3 coding DNA: TGTGCCAGCAGCTTGGGGGTAGCGGGGGGCAATTCCTACGAGCAGTACTTC. As protein: CASSLGVAGGNSYEQYF.